The 10 T cell receptor beta chains below all came from one sample that was sequenced in a study of early T cells in non-severe SARS-CoV-2 infection. TCRdb fed the 5' RACE reads into MiXCR, producing one record per CDR3 protein. The sample carries under 85,000 distinct CDR3 sequences, about 14% recorded once. The specimen comprised whole blood, sampled at baseline. Receptors were obtained from an adult who was a healthcare worker with PCR-confirmed SARS-CoV-2 infection or an uninfected control (not recorded which).

This rearrangement joins TRBV24-1 to TRBJ2-1, with 7 bases aligning to TRBD2. The CDR3 length is 16 residues. CDR1 and CDR2 from the germline V gene are KGHDR and SFDVKD. With 1 base clipped from V and 6 bases from J, the junction kept 8 bases outside the gene matches. The CDR3 region has the DNA TGTGCCACCAGTGATTTAGGAGGGAGGGCCTCCAATGAGCAGTTCTTC. As protein: CATSDLGGRASNEQFF.

V and J are TRBV18 and TRBJ1-1; perhaps TRBD1 as D (6 bases). Germline assignment: CDR1 KGHSH and CDR2 LQKENI. With 2 bases removed from V and 1 base from J, the gap between germline ends came to 11 bases. This CDR3 has 15 amino acids. The CDR3 here is CASSPGGARNTEAFF. CDR3 DNA sequence: TGTGCCAGCTCACCAGGGGGCGCAAGGAACACTGAAGCTTTCTTT.

The rearrangement joins TRBV16 to TRBJ2-7; D gene unclear. Trimming removed 4 bases from V and 1 base from J, with 5 bases in between. CDR1 and CDR2 from the germline V gene are KGHSY and FQNENV. The CDR3 consists of 12 residues. CDR3 sequence: CASSRQSYEQYF. Here the CDR3 DNA reads TGTGCCAGCAGCCGGCAGTCCTACGAGCAGTACTTC. Combining the CDR3 with reference TRBV16 and TRBJ2-7 gives the whole variable domain GEEVAQTPKHLVRGEGQKAKLYCAPIKGHSYVFWYQQVLKNEFKFLISFQNENVFDETGMPKERFSAKCLPNSPCSLEIQATKLEDSAVYFCASSRQSYEQYFGPGTRLTVT.

As concerns this clonotype: Possible read error: a much larger clone is one base away. This chain connects TRBV11-2 to TRBJ2-7, with D hard to call. In germline, CDR1 is SGHAT, CDR2 FQNNGV. Trimming removed 4 bases at V and 5 bases at J, with 9 bases between. CDR3 length equals 12 residues. The CDR3 nucleotides are TGTGCCAGCAGCTCCGTTAGTGACGAGCAGTACTTC. It specifies CASSSVSDEQYF. Full variable domain (outside the CDR3, taken from reference TRBV11-2 and TRBJ2-7): EAGVAQSPRYKIIEKRQSVAFWCNPISGHATLYWYQQILGQGPKLLIQFQNNGVVDDSQLPKDRFSAERLKGVDSTLKIQPAKLEDSAVYLCASSSVSDEQYFGPGTRLTVT.

The chain employs TRBV28 and TRBJ1-1; D call uncertain. This CDR3 has 11 residues. Trimming left V 6 bases short and J 1 base short, with 3 bases between. CDR1 is MDHEN, CDR2 SYDVKM, per germline. The CDR3 protein is CASRENTEAFF. CDR3 coding DNA: TGTGCCAGCAGGGAGAACACTGAAGCTTTCTTT.

This clonotype was seen only a few times. The V call is TRBV6-1, the J call TRBJ2-7, with TRBD1 matching 7 bases. The CDR3 is 14 residues long. The V and J ends lost 6 bases and 3 bases, in that order; junction bases with no gene match: 8. Germline V gene sequence: CDR1 MNHNS, CDR2 SASEGT. The CDR3, as DNA: TGTGCCAGCAGCTCCGGGACAGACTACTACGAGCAGTACTTC. Translating it yields CASSSGTDYYEQYF.

This clonotype was recorded at least ten times. The chain couples TRBV3-1 to TRBJ2-2; D not certain. Germline CDR1 LGHDT, CDR2 YNNKEL (reference sequence). The V gene lost 1 base and the J gene lost 4 bases, with 13 bases spanning the gap. CDR3 length: 16 amino acids. CDR3 DNA sequence: TGTGCCAGCAGCCAAGGGGATCCGGTTTCCACCGGGGAGCTGTTTTTT. Translated: CASSQGDPVSTGELFF.

There are many counts of this clonotype. This chain joins TRBV5-5 and TRBJ1-2; D is undetermined. V lost 0 bases to trimming and J lost 9 bases, with 15 bases between them. CDR3 length: 14 amino acids. Germline CDR1 is SGHKS and CDR2 is YYEKEE (reference sequence). This chain's CDR3 is CASSLGWTDESYTF. CDR3 nucleotides: TGTGCCAGCAGCTTGGGCTGGACGGACGAGAGCTACACCTTC.

This clonotype was seen a few times. The J gene is TRBJ1-5, the V gene TRBV30; 7 nucleotides line up with TRBD1. The CDR3 is 12 residues long. Germline assignment: CDR1 GTSNPN and CDR2 SVGIG (reference sequence). Unmatched junction bases numbered 4, after V lost 5 bases and J lost 6 bases. CDR3 residues: CAWDREGQPQHF. DNA of the CDR3: TGTGCCTGGGACAGGGAGGGTCAGCCCCAGCATTTT.

The CDR3 here is CASSEFVYSSYNEQFF. The CDR3 DNA reads TGTGCCAGCAGTGAGTTCGTATATAGCTCCTACAATGAGCAGTTCTTC. V gene TRBV6-1 combines with J gene TRBJ2-1; D not certain. The germline V gene encodes CDR1 MNHNS and CDR2 SASEGT. V lost 3 bases and J 0 bases, leaving 12 bases between the germline ends. There are 16 residues in the CDR3.